Following are 21 T cell receptor beta chains from one sample sequenced in a study of tumor-infiltrating lymphocytes in primary liver carcinoma. TCR beta cDNA was made from 450 to 550 ng total RNA with a constant-region primer. Employing slightly modified ARM-PCR, three nested multiplex PCR rounds were run, and these gave rise to the TCR beta libraries. The first two PCR rounds, nine to ten cycles each, used TRBV1-TRBV30 forward primers and a C-beta reverse primer. MiXCR, run by TCRdb on the multiplex PCR reads, gives a single entry per CDR3 protein. The sample yields over 100,000 distinct CDR3 sequences, 55% to 70% seen once. It was from around 20-30 mg of unsorted bulk tissue that RNA and DNA were co-extracted. Specimen: tumor-adjacent normal liver tissue. The receptors derive from a woman aged 55-70 years with primary liver carcinoma and hepatitis B virus infection.

For this clonotype: With a much larger clone just one base away, this may be a read error. V and J are TRBV7-9 and TRBJ2-1; TRBD2 agrees at 11 bases. This CDR3 spans 17 amino acids. Germline V CDR1 and CDR2: SEHNR, FQNEAQ (reference sequence). V was pared by 3 bases and J by 5 bases, with 9 bases of the junction left unmatched. The CDR3 loop reads CASSLALTSGIHNEQFF. CDR3 nucleotide sequence: TGTGCCAGCAGCTTGGCTCTGACTAGCGGGATACACAATGAGCAGTTCTTC. The whole variable domain, filled in from reference TRBV7-9 and TRBJ2-1, reads DTGVSQNPRHKITKRGQNVTFRCDPISEHNRLYWYRQTLGQGPEFLTYFQNEAQLEKSRLLSDRFSAERPKGSFSTLEIQRTEQGDSAMYLCASSLALTSGIHNEQFFGPGTRLTVL.

Details on this clonotype: Mismatch with germline at one junction end may stem from a read error. This rearrangement joins TRBV11-2 to TRBJ1-4; no clear D. The CDR3 is 12 amino acids. The germline gives CDR1 SGHAT, CDR2 FQNNGV. CDR3 sequence: CASSFSEEKLFF. The CDR3 nucleotides are TGTGCCAGCAGCTTCTCTGAAGAAAAATTGTTTTTT.

This clonotype was seen a single time. A single base separates this from a much larger clone, so it may be a read error. The V call is TRBV5-1, the J call TRBJ1-1, with D perhaps matching TRBD1 (6 bases). The CDR3 runs 15 residues. CDR1 and CDR2 (germline): SGHRS, YFSETQ. This CDR3 reads CASSLDGGRNTEAIF. CDR3 coding DNA: TGCGCCAGCAGCTTGGATGGGGGCCGGAACACTGAAGCTATCTTT. Based on the CDR3 plus reference TRBV5-1 and TRBJ1-1, the full variable domain is KAGVTQTPRYLIKTRGQQVTLSCSPISGHRSVSWYQQTPGQGLQFLFEYFSETQRNKGNFPGRFSGRQFSNSRSEMNVSTLELGDSALYLCASSLDGGRNTEAIFGQGTRLTVV.

Worth noting for this clonotype: A much larger clonotype is one base distant, so this may be a read error. This chain's CDR3 is CANSPKTGPTGEQYF. In DNA form, the CDR3 reads TGTGCCAACAGTCCCAAGACAGGCCCGACCGGCGAGCAGTACTTC. The genes are TRBV28 and TRBJ2-7, with a weak D call TRBD1 (6 bases). CDR1 and CDR2 (germline): MDHEN, SYDVKM. This CDR3 has 15 amino acids.

The table lists this clonotype with many counts. This chain uses TRBV29-1 with TRBJ1-2; D call uncertain. Trimming took 4 bases from V and 0 from J, leaving 9 bases between them. In germline, CDR1 is SQVTM, CDR2 ANQGSEA. CDR3 length equals 13 residues. The CDR3 is CSVGKPTNYGYTF. The CDR3 coding sequence is TGCAGCGTTGGGAAACCGACTAACTATGGCTACACCTTC.

The sample holds a few counts of this clonotype. Given a much more abundant clone one base away, this may be a read error. The chain carries TRBV6-1 and TRBJ1-2, with 7 bases identical to TRBD1. V gave up 7 bases and J gave up 2 bases; unmatched junction bases: 4. Germline CDR1 and CDR2: MNHNS and SASEGT. CDR3 length equals 13 residues. CDR3 sequence (DNA): TGTGCCAGCAATCAGACAGGGAACTATGGCTACACCTTC. Residues: CASNQTGNYGYTF.

For this clonotype: A read error is likely, as this CDR3 ends without the conserved phenylalanine or tryptophan. It is unclear where the CDR3 begins or ends on the DNA, so no DNA is shown, and the CDR3 is as TCRdb lists it. This rearrangement joins TRBV11-2 to TRBJ2-1; TRBD2, the table's D call, was not compared with the DNA. The CDR3 sequence runs 14 residues, both termini included. Germline CDR1 and CDR2: SGHAT and FQNNGV. CDR3: CASSLAGGPLEQLS.

The gene calls are TRBV28 and TRBJ1-1; D gene ambiguous. CDR1 is MDHEN and CDR2 is SYDVKM in the germline V gene. Trimming left V 8 bases short and J 7 bases short, with 8 bases between. The length of the CDR3 is 10 residues. CDR3 amino acids: CASGRLEAFF. The CDR3 DNA reads TGTGCCAGCGGCCGGCTTGAAGCTTTCTTT.

About this clonotype: The germline gene is not matched at one end of the junction; a read error may be the cause. The chain carries TRBV6-1 and TRBJ2-5; D is undetermined. Germline CDR1 MNHNS, CDR2 SASEGT. The CDR3 sequence is 16 residues long. The CDR3 DNA follows: TGTGCCAGCAGTGAAGCGGGCAGAGAGTACCAAGAGATCCAGTACTTC. As protein: CASSEAGREYQEIQYF.

Comment on this clonotype: Given a much more abundant clone one base away, this may be a read error. This chain connects TRBV28 to TRBJ2-3; TRBD2 agrees at 8 bases. This CDR3 has 14 residues. CDR1 and CDR2 (germline): MDHEN, SYDVKM. The CDR3 coding sequence is TGTGCCAGCAGTTGGAGCGGGAGTCGGGATACGCAGTGTTTT. Translating it yields CASSWSGSRDTQCF.

This clonotype was detected many times. The chain carries TRBV5-1 and TRBJ2-3, with D perhaps TRBD2 (6 bases). CDR3 length equals 14 residues. CDR1 and CDR2 from the germline V gene are SGHRS and YFSETQ. Trimming removed 1 base at V and 7 bases at J, with 13 bases between. CDR3 nucleotides: TGCGCCAGCAGCTTGAACCGGGACTTAAATACGCAGTATTTT. Amino acids: CASSLNRDLNTQYF.

In this sample, this clonotype turned up once. One junction end does not reproduce the germline sequence, and a read error may be involved. V gene TRBV7-9 combines with J gene TRBJ2-2; D might be TRBD2 (5 bases). The length of the CDR3 is 13 residues. CDR1 and CDR2 (germline): SEHNR, FQNEAQ (reference sequence). This CDR3 reads CANSPPEAGELFF. The CDR3 nucleotides read TGTGCCAACAGCCCCCCGGAAGCCGGGGAACTGTTTTTT.

With respect to this clonotype: This may be a read error: a much more frequent sequence differs by one nucleotide. Here the CDR3 omits its conserved ending phenylalanine or tryptophan, so a read error is the likely source. The chain recombines TRBV30 with TRBJ2-1; TRBD2 might be the D (6 bases). The CDR3 extends over 14 amino acids. V was cut by 0 bases and J by 3 bases, with 9 bases left in between. Germline assignment: CDR1 GTSNPN and CDR2 SVGIG (reference sequence). The CDR3 loop is CAWSVLADYNEQFY. CDR3 bases: TGTGCCTGGAGTGTACTAGCCGACTACAATGAGCAGTTCTAC.

Notes on this clonotype: This may be a read error, as it is one base from a much larger clone. V usage is TRBV30 and J usage is TRBJ1-2; D unclear. Trimming took off 5 bases at V and 5 bases at J, with 12 bases between the two ends. The CDR3 covers 12 residues. Germline CDR1 and CDR2: GTSNPN and SVGIG (reference sequence). The CDR3 DNA reads as TGTGCCTGGTCCTCAGCTGAGTATGGCTACACCTTC. Protein product: CAWSSAEYGYTF.

This clonotype showed up just once. This could be a read error, since a much larger clone is one nucleotide away. The V call is TRBV28, the J call TRBJ1-2; D may be TRBD1 (5 bases). The germline V and J ends were trimmed by 10 bases and 4 bases, with 13 bases remaining between them. This CDR3 comprises 12 residues. Per the germline V gene, CDR1 is MDHEN and CDR2 is SYDVKM. CDR3 bases: TGTGCCACCGGGGGTGTCACCTATGGCTACACCTTC. Amino acids: CATGGVTYGYTF.

Comment on this clonotype: A much larger clone differs from this one at a single base, so this may be a read error. The chain carries TRBV5-1 and TRBJ2-1; D call uncertain. CDR1 and CDR2 (germline): SGHRS, YFSETQ. This CDR3 contains 15 residues. Deletions cut 0 bases from V and 0 bases from J, with 7 bases between. The CDR3 loop reads CASSLATVSYNEQFF. The CDR3 DNA reads TGCGCCAGCAGCTTGGCCACAGTCTCCTACAATGAGCAGTTCTTC. Complete variable domain (other parts from reference TRBV5-1 and TRBJ2-1): KAGVTQTPRYLIKTRGQQVTLSCSPISGHRSVSWYQQTPGQGLQFLFEYFSETQRNKGNFPGRFSGRQFSNSRSEMNVSTLELGDSALYLCASSLATVSYNEQFFGPGTRLTVL.

This clonotype occurred many times. The chain carries TRBV12-3 or TRBV12-4 and TRBJ2-5; 7 bases agree with TRBD2. The CDR3 totals 14 residues. V trimming: 2 bases; J trimming: 5 bases; junction bases outside the gene matches: 5. The DNA for the CDR3 is TGTGCCAGCAGTTTACGCGACGGGGGGGAGACCCAGTACTTC. As protein: CASSLRDGGETQYF.

As concerns this clonotype: At one end the junction does not follow the germline gene, possibly because of a read error. The chain couples TRBV11-2 to TRBJ2-7; D gene uncertain. Germline CDR1 is SGHAT and CDR2 is FQNNGV. The CDR3 spans 14 residues. The CDR3 protein is CASNLTVRTYEQYF. The DNA for the CDR3 is TGTGCTAGCAACTTAACCGTGAGGACCTACGAGCAGTACTTC.

The chain is built from TRBV28 and TRBJ1-1; possible D gene TRBD1, 5 bases. The germline gives CDR1 MDHEN, CDR2 SYDVKM. V was pared by 10 bases and J by 3 bases, with 18 bases between. The CDR3 covers 14 residues. The CDR3 reads CANTPGGRDTEAFF. In DNA form, the CDR3 reads TGTGCCAACACCCCCGGGGGGAGGGACACTGAAGCTTTCTTT.

Notes on this clonotype: Here the CDR3 omits its conserved ending phenylalanine or tryptophan, so a read error is the likely source. The chain uses TRBV29-1 and TRBJ2-3; D may correspond to TRBD1 or TRBD2 (6 bases each). This CDR3 comprises 17 residues. Germline assignment: CDR1 SQVTM and CDR2 ANQGSEA. This CDR3 is CSIEGVLRGAPPDTQYL. The CDR3 coding sequence is TGCAGCATTGAAGGGGTTTTAAGGGGGGCGCCCCCAGATACGCAGTATTTG.

V usage is TRBV4-1 and J usage is TRBJ2-7; tentatively, D is TRBD1 (5 bases). Germline assignment: CDR1 MGHRA and CDR2 YSYEKL. CDR3 length equals 15 residues. DNA of the CDR3: TGCGCAAGGAGCCAAGAGCAGGGAAGCTCCTACGAGCAGTACTTC. It is translated as CARSQEQGSSYEQYF.